This record covers a single T cell receptor (beta chain). This entry belongs to a study of T-cell memory formation after mild COVID-19. TCRdb fed the 5' RACE reads into MiXCR, producing one record per CDR3 protein. The sample has 450,000 to 650,000 distinct CDR3 sequences, less than 25% seen once. V dropped 5 bases and J dropped 5 bases, with 14 bases sitting between them. Germline CDR1 and CDR2: SGHNT and YYREEE (reference sequence). This CDR3 is 15 amino acids long. The sequencing input was PBMCs or a T cell subset sorted from them (not recorded which). This rearrangement joins TRBV5-4 to TRBJ1-6, with no clear D. The clonotype was recovered from an adult woman who had mild COVID-19 (a few samples of this study predate the infection). Cell type and time point are not known. The CDR3 nucleotides are TGTGCCAGCAGATCGGACCCAGGCCATAATTCACCCCTCCACTTT. Residues: CASRSDPGHNSPLHF.